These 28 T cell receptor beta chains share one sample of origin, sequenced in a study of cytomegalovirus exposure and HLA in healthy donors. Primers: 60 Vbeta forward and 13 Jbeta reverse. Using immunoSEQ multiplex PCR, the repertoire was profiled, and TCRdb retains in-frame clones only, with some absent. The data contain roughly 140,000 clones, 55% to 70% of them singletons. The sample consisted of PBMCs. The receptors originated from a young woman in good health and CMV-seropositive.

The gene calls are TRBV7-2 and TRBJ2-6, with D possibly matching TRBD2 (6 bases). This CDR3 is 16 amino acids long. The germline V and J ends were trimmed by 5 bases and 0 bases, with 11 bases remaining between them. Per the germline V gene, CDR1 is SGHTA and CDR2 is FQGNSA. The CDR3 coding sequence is TGTGCCAGCAGCACATCGGGGGACTCTGGGGCCAACGTCCTGACTTTC. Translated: CASSTSGDSGANVLTF.

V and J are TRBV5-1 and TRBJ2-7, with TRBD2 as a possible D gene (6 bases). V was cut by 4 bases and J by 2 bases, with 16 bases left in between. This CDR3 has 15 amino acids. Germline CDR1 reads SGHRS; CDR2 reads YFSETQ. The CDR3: CASSRRAAGTYEQYF. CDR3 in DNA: TGCGCCAGCAGCCGGCGGGCGGCGGGAACCTACGAGCAGTACTTC.

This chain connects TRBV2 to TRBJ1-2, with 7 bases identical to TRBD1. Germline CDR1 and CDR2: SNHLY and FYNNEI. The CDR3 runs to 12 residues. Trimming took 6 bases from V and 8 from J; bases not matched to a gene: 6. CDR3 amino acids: CASRETGYGYTF. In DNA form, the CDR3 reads TGTGCCAGCAGGGAGACAGGGTACGGCTACACCTTC.

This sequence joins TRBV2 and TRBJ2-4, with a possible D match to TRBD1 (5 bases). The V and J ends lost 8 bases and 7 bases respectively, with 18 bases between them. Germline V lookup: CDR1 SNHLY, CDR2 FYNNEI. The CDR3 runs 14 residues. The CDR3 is CASHSDNARNIQYF. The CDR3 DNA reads TGTGCCAGCCACTCGGACAACGCGAGGAACATTCAGTACTTC.

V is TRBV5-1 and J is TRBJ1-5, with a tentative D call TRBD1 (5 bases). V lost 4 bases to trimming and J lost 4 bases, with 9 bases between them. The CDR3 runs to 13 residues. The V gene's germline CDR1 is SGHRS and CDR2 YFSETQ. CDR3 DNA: TGCGCCAGCAGCCCGGAGGGGAATCAGCCCCAGCATTTT. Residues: CASSPEGNQPQHF.

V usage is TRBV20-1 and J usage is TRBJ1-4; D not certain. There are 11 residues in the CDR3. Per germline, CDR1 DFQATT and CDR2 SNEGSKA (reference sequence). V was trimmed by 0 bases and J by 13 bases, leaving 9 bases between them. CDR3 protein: CSAREPGGLFF. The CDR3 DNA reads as TGCAGTGCTAGAGAGCCTGGAGGACTGTTTTTT.

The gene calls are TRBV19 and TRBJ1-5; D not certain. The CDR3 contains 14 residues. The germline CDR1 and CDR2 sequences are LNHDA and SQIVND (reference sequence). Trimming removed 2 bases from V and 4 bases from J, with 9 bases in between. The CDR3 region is CASSINRRNQPQHF. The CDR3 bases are TGTGCCAGTAGTATAAATCGCAGGAATCAGCCCCAGCATTTT.

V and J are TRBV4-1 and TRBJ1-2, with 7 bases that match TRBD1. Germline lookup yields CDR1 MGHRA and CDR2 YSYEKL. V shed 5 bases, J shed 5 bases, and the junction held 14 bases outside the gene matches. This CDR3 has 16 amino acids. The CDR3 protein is CASSSTRGSYNYGYTF. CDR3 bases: TGCGCCAGCAGCTCAACCAGGGGGTCGTATAATTATGGCTACACCTTC.

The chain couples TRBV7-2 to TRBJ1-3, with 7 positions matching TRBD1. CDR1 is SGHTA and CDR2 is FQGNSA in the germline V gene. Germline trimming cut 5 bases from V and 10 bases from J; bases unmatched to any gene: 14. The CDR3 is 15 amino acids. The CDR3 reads CASSPGGRYIGTIYF. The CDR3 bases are TGTGCCAGCAGCCCAGGGGGACGGTACATCGGGACCATATATTTT.

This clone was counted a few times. In nucleotides, the CDR3 is TGTGCCAGCAGCCGAGGCCTTGGCGAGACCCAGTACTTC. Protein sequence: CASSRGLGETQYF. This chain uses TRBV11-3 with TRBJ2-5; D gene unclear. V lost 5 bases and J 5 bases, leaving 12 bases between the germline ends. The CDR3 extends over 13 amino acids. CDR1 is SGHNT and CDR2 is YENEEA in the germline V gene.

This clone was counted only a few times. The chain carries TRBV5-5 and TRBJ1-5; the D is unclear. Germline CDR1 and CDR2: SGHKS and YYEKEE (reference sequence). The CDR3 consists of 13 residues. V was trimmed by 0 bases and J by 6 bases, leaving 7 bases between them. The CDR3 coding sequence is TGTGCCAGCAGCTTGGCGGGGTCTCAGCCCCAGCATTTT. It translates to CASSLAGSQPQHF.

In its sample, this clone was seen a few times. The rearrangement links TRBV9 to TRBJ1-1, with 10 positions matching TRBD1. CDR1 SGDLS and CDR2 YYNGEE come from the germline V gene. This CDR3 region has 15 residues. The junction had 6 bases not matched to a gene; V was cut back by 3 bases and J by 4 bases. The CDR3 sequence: CASSDRQGAVTEAFF. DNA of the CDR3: TGTGCCAGCAGCGACCGACAGGGGGCGGTCACTGAAGCTTTCTTT.

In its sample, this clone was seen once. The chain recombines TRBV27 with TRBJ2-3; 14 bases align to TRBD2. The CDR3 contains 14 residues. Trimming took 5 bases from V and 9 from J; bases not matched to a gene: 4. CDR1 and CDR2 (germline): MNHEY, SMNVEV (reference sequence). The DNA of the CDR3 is TGTGCCAGCAGTGCTCGGACTAGCGGGAGGACGCAGTATTTT. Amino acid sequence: CASSARTSGRTQYF.

The CDR3 loop is CASSRGDEQYF. The CDR3 DNA sequence: TGTGCCAGCAGCCGGGGCGACGAGCAGTACTTC. The V gene is TRBV4-2, the J gene TRBJ2-7; D possibly corresponds to TRBD1 (5 bases). This CDR3 has 11 amino acids. Trimming stripped 4 bases from V and 5 bases from J, with 6 bases between. Germline assignment: CDR1 LGHNA and CDR2 YNFKEQ.

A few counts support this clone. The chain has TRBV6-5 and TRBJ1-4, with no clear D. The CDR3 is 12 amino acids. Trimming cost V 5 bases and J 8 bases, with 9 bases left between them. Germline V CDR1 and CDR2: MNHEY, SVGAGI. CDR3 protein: CASSRHREKLFF. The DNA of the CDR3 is TGTGCCAGCAGTAGACACCGAGAAAAACTGTTTTTT.

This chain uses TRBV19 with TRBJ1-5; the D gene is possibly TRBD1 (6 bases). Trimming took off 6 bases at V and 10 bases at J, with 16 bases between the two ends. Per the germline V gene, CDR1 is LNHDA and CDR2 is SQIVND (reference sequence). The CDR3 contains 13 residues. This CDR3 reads CASSRTEVGPQHF. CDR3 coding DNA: TGTGCCAGTAGCAGGACAGAAGTAGGACCCCAGCATTTT.

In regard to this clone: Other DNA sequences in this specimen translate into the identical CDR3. The CDR3 sequence: CASSPSGGNTDTQYF. CDR3 DNA: TGTGCCAGCAGCCCTAGCGGGGGGAACACAGATACGCAGTATTTT. The chain employs TRBV7-9 and TRBJ2-3; TRBD2 matches at 11 bases. CDR3 length equals 15 residues. V was pared by 5 bases and J by 2 bases, with 3 bases of the junction left unmatched. CDR1 SEHNR and CDR2 FQNEAQ come from the germline V gene (reference sequence).

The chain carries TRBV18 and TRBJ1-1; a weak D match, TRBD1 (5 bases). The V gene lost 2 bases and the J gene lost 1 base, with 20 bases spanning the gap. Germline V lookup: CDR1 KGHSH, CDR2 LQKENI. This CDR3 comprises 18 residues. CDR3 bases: TGTGCCAGCTCACCATACGCCTTGGAACAGGTGAAGAACACTGAAGCTTTCTTT. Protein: CASSPYALEQVKNTEAFF.

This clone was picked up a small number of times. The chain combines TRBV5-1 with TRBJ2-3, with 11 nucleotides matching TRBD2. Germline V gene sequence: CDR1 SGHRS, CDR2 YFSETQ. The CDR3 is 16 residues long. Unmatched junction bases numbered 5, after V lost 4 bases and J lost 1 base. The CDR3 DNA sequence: TGCGCCAGCAGCCCCCTAGCGGGAGGAGGCACAGATACGCAGTATTTT. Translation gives CASSPLAGGGTDTQYF.

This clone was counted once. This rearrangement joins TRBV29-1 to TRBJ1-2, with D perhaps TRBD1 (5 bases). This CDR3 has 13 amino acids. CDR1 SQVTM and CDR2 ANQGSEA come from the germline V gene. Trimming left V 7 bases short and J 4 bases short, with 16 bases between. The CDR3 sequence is CSARGEPSYGYTF. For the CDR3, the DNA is TGCAGCGCCCGGGGGGAACCCAGCTATGGCTACACCTTC.

The CDR3 DNA is TGCGCCAGCAGGCGGGGGGGACTCGCGGGCACTGAAGCTTTCTTT. Translation: CASRRGGLAGTEAFF. The chain recombines TRBV5-1 with TRBJ1-1; D is perhaps TRBD1 (5 bases). CDR1 and CDR2 (germline): SGHRS, YFSETQ. With 5 bases removed from V and 4 bases from J, the gap between germline ends came to 18 bases. The CDR3 spans 15 residues.

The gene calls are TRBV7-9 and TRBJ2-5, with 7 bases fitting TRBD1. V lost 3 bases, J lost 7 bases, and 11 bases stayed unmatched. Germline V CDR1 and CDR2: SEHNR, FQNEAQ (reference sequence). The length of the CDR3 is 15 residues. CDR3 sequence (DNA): TGTGCCAGCAGCTTGGCACAGGGGACGCGGCTGACCCAGTACTTC. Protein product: CASSLAQGTRLTQYF.

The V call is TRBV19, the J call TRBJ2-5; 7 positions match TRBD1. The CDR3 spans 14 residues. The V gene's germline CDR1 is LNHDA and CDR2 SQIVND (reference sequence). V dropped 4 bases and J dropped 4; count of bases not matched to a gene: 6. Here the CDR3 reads CASSNYRGTETQYF. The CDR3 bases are TGTGCCAGTAGTAACTACAGGGGTACAGAGACCCAGTACTTC.

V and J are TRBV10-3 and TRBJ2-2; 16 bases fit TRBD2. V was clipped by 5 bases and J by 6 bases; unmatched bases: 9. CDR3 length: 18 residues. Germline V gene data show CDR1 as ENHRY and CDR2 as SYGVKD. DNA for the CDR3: TGTGCCATCAGTCGAGGGACTAGCGGGAGGGCCATCCCCGGGGAGCTGTTTTTT. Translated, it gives CAISRGTSGRAIPGELFF.

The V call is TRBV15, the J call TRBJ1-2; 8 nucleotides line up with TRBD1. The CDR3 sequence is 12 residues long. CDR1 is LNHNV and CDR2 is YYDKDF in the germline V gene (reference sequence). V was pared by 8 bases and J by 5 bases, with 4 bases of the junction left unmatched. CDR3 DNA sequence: TGTGCCACCCGGGACAGGATTTATGGCTACACCTTC. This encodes CATRDRIYGYTF. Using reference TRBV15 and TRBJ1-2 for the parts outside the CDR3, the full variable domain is DAMVIQNPRYQVTQFGKPVTLSCSQTLNHNVMYWYQQKSSQAPKLLFHYYDKDFNNEADTPDNFQSRRPNTSFCFLDIRSPGLGDTAMYLCATRDRIYGYTFGSGTRLTVV.

The CDR3 bases are TGCGCCAGCAGCTTGGGGTGGGACAGGGATTATTATGGCTACACCTTC. Protein sequence: CASSLGWDRDYYGYTF. V and J are TRBV5-1 and TRBJ1-2; 9 nucleotides align to TRBD1. The CDR3 runs 16 residues. Germline V gives CDR1 SGHRS, CDR2 YFSETQ. V trimming: 0 bases; J trimming: 5 bases; junction bases outside the gene matches: 8.

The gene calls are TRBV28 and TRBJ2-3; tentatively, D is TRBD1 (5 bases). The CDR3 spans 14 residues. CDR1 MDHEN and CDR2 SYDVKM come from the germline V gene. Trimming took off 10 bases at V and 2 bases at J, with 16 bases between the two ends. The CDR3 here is CATLQDLFTDTQYF. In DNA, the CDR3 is TGTGCCACCCTACAGGACCTATTCACAGATACGCAGTATTTT. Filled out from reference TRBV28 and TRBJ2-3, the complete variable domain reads DVKVTQSSRYLVKRTGEKVFLECVQDMDHENMFWYRQDPGLGLRLIYFSYDVKMKEKGDIPEGYSVSREKKERFSLILESASTNQTSMYLCATLQDLFTDTQYFGPGTRLTVL.

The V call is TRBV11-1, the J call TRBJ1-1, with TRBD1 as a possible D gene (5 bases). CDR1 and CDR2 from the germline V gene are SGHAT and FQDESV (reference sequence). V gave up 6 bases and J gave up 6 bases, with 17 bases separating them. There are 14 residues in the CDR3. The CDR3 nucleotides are TGTGCCAGCAGATCTCCTGGGGGAGGCGCTGAAGCTTTCTTT. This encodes CASRSPGGGAEAFF.